A single sample gave rise to the 8 T cell receptor beta chains below, sequenced in a study of blood T cell repertoires in COVID-19. The method was immunoSEQ multiplex PCR; TCRdb's version includes in-frame clones alone and lacks a portion of them. The sample gives 100,000 or so clones, 75% to 85% of which show up once; approximately 9% is in the top ten. Sequencing was performed on peripheral blood. The source of these receptors is a woman between 65 and 79 years old with acute or convalescent COVID-19.

The chain uses TRBV27 and TRBJ1-1; D is undetermined. CDR1 MNHEY and CDR2 SMNVEV come from the germline V gene (reference sequence). The CDR3 has 13 residues. V gave up 5 bases and J gave up 0 bases, with 7 bases separating them. Here the CDR3 DNA reads TGTGCCAGCAGTCGGGGTTTGAACACTGAAGCTTTCTTT. This encodes CASSRGLNTEAFF.

This rearrangement joins TRBV25-1 to TRBJ1-1, with D possibly matching TRBD1 (5 bases). CDR3 length equals 14 residues. Germline V gene data show CDR1 as MGHDK and CDR2 as SYGVNS. V lost 7 bases and J 5 bases, leaving 17 bases between the germline ends. The CDR3 reads CASKMGRLGTEAFF. CDR3 DNA sequence: TGTGCCAGCAAAATGGGGCGTTTGGGGACTGAAGCTTTCTTT.

The V and J genes are TRBV30 and TRBJ1-5; D is perhaps TRBD1 (5 bases). The germline CDR1 and CDR2 sequences are GTSNPN and SVGIG (reference sequence). The CDR3 consists of 16 residues. V shed 0 bases and J shed 2 bases, with 14 bases lying between them. This chain's CDR3 is CAWSVAGGIGNQPQHF. In nucleotides, the CDR3 is TGTGCCTGGAGTGTGGCGGGGGGAATTGGCAATCAGCCCCAGCATTTT.

The rearrangement uses TRBV7-6 and TRBJ1-3; TRBD1 is a possible D gene (5 bases). Trimming stripped 5 bases from V and 1 base from J, with 15 bases between. The CDR3 has 16 amino acids. Per the germline V gene, CDR1 is SGHVS and CDR2 is FNYEAQ. This chain's CDR3 is CASSPSQGYSGNTIYF. CDR3 sequence (DNA): TGTGCCAGCAGCCCTAGTCAGGGTTATTCTGGAAACACCATATATTTT.

The V call is TRBV10-2, the J call TRBJ1-5, with no clear D. Between the trimmed V and J ends, which lost 4 bases and 3 bases, there was a span of 16 bases. The germline V gene has CDR1 WSHSY and CDR2 SAAADI. CDR3 length equals 16 residues. The CDR3 loop reads CASSADLRRDNQPQHF. The CDR3 DNA follows: TGCGCCAGCAGTGCGGATTTGAGGAGGGACAATCAGCCCCAGCATTTT.

This sequence joins TRBV4-3 and TRBJ1-2; 8 bases line up with TRBD1. Per the germline V gene, CDR1 is LGHNA and CDR2 is YSLEER. The CDR3 length is 16 residues. Trimming at V came to 0 bases and at J to 8 bases, leaving 11 bases not matched to a gene. The CDR3 coding sequence is TGCGCCAGCAGCCAAGATGACAGGGGTCTGTTGAGGGGCTACACCTTC. Its protein is CASSQDDRGLLRGYTF.

This rearrangement joins TRBV6-5 to TRBJ1-5; a possible D gene is TRBD1 (6 bases). V lost 6 bases, J lost 0 bases, and 9 bases lay in between. Germline V gives CDR1 MNHEY, CDR2 SVGAGI. The CDR3 totals 14 residues. The CDR3 is CASRGQFSNQPQHF. As DNA, the CDR3 is TGTGCCAGCAGAGGACAGTTTAGCAATCAGCCCCAGCATTTT.

The genes are TRBV5-6 and TRBJ1-1; unclear D gene. V was clipped by 2 bases and J by 1 base, with 9 bases between them. There are 14 residues in the CDR3. Germline values: CDR1 SGHDT, CDR2 YYEEEE. The CDR3 bases are TGTGCCAGCAGCTTAACCCCGCGGAACACTGAAGCTTTCTTT. It encodes CASSLTPRNTEAFF.